A single sample gave rise to the 31 T cell receptor beta chains below, sequenced in a study of blood T cell repertoires in COVID-19. TCRdb keeps only in-frame clones here, not all; method: immunoSEQ multiplex PCR. This table holds approximately 470,000 clones, around 87% found once. The sequencing sample was made of PBMCs or T cells enriched from blood (not recorded which). The receptors stem from a woman aged 18-29 years who had recovered from COVID-19.

This sequence joins TRBV3-1 (or the pseudogene TRBV3-2) and TRBJ1-2; tentatively, D is TRBD1 (5 bases). Trimming stripped 4 bases from V and 0 bases from J, with 21 bases between. Germline V gene lookup returns CDR1 LGHDT and CDR2 YNNKEL (reference sequence). This CDR3 is 18 amino acids long. The CDR3 nucleotides are TGTGCCAGCAGCCCCTTTGACAGAACTTATTCAACTAACTATGGCTACACCTTC. Amino acids: CASSPFDRTYSTNYGYTF.

The CDR3 protein is CASSAQGGNQPQHF. CDR3 coding DNA: TGTGCCAGCAGTGCTCAGGGAGGGAATCAGCCCCAGCATTTT. The rearrangement uses TRBV25-1 and TRBJ1-5; tentatively, D is TRBD1 (5 bases). The germline CDR1 and CDR2 sequences are MGHDK and SYGVNS. This CDR3 comprises 14 residues. The V end lost 4 bases, the J end lost 4 bases, and 11 bases lay between the germline ends. Combining the CDR3 with reference TRBV25-1 and TRBJ1-5 gives the whole variable domain EADIYQTPRYLVIGTGKKITLECSQTMGHDKMYWYQQDPGMELHLIHYSYGVNSTEKGDLSSESTVSRIRTEHFPLTLESARPSHTSQYLCASSAQGGNQPQHFGDGTRLSIL.

V and J are TRBV5-1 and TRBJ1-1; D uncertain. Trimming stripped 3 bases from V and 5 bases from J, with 14 bases between. Germline CDR1 SGHRS, CDR2 YFSETQ. This CDR3 is built from 14 residues. CDR3 protein: CASSSRTEGTEAFF. The CDR3 DNA follows: TGCGCCAGCAGCTCACGGACGGAGGGTACTGAAGCTTTCTTT.

A single count supports this clone. The J gene is TRBJ1-2, the V gene TRBV29-1; tentatively, D is TRBD1 (6 bases). The CDR3 spans 14 residues. The germline V gene has CDR1 SQVTM and CDR2 ANQGSEA. V lost 2 bases to trimming and J lost 8 bases, with 18 bases between them. In DNA form, the CDR3 reads TGCAGCGTTGAAAGTTTAGGGGGGGCGGAGGGCTACACCTTC. Amino acid sequence: CSVESLGGAEGYTF.

This chain joins TRBV2 and TRBJ1-5; possible D gene TRBD1, 6 bases. Germline V gene lookup returns CDR1 SNHLY and CDR2 FYNNEI. This CDR3 contains 14 residues. V was clipped by 2 bases and J by 2 bases, with 7 bases between them. The DNA for the CDR3 is TGTGCCAGCAGTGAACGACAGGGCAATCAGCCCCAGCATTTT. It translates to CASSERQGNQPQHF. The full variable domain, with the rest looked up from reference TRBV2 and TRBJ1-5, is EPEVTQTPSHQVTQMGQEVILRCVPISNHLYFYWYRQILGQKVEFLVSFYNNEISEKSEIFDDQFSVERPDGSNFTLKIRSTKLEDSAMYFCASSERQGNQPQHFGDGTRLSIL.

For the CDR3, the DNA is TGTGCCAGCAGTGAAGACTATATCCAAGAGACCCAGTACTTC. It yields the protein CASSEDYIQETQYF. This chain joins TRBV6-1 and TRBJ2-5; unclear D gene. The CDR3 totals 14 residues. The germline V gene encodes CDR1 MNHNS and CDR2 SASEGT. V gave up 1 base and J gave up 1 base, with 7 bases separating them.

The table lists this clone with a few counts. V is TRBV4-2 and J is TRBJ2-7; 12 bases are a match to TRBD1. J lost 5 bases, V lost 1 base, and 15 bases had no gene match. The CDR3 is made up of 19 amino acids. Germline CDR1 reads LGHNA; CDR2 reads YNFKEQ. DNA for the CDR3: TGTGCCAGCAGCCAAGTCGGCGCAGGAGGGACAGGGGGCATCGACGAGCAGTACTTC. This sequence encodes CASSQVGAGGTGGIDEQYF.

The V call is TRBV11-3, the J call TRBJ1-3, with D unresolved. The germline V and J ends were trimmed by 8 bases and 8 bases, with 16 bases remaining between them. The CDR3 has 13 amino acids. CDR1 and CDR2 (germline): SGHNT, YENEEA. In nucleotides, the CDR3 is TGTGCCAGCTCACGTGAAAACGGGGACACCATATATTTT. It specifies CASSRENGDTIYF.

This clone was recorded a few times. The chain has TRBV11-2 and TRBJ1-4; D is perhaps TRBD1 (5 bases). CDR1 and CDR2 from the germline V gene are SGHAT and FQNNGV. CDR3 length equals 14 residues. V dropped 1 base and J dropped 11 bases, with 14 bases sitting between them. The CDR3 region is CASSLGGSSWKLFF. The CDR3 nucleotides are TGTGCCAGCAGCTTAGGGGGCTCCAGTTGGAAACTGTTTTTT.

In this sample, this clone turned up once. The V gene is TRBV4-2, the J gene TRBJ2-7; 7 positions agree with TRBD2. In germline, CDR1 is LGHNA, CDR2 YNFKEQ. CDR3 length equals 19 residues. V was clipped by 0 bases and J by 2 bases; unmatched bases: 16. CDR3 in amino acids: CASSQEDDWASGDTYEQYF. CDR3 bases: TGTGCCAGCAGCCAAGAAGATGACTGGGCAAGCGGGGATACCTACGAGCAGTACTTC.

This clone was recorded only once. The rearrangement links TRBV6-1 to TRBJ2-7, with 7 bases that match TRBD2. This CDR3 has 16 amino acids. The V gene's germline CDR1 is MNHNS and CDR2 SASEGT. The ends lost 3 bases at V and 0 bases at J; junction bases unmatched: 8. Written as DNA, the CDR3 is TGTGCCAGCAGTGACGGGGGGATTAAATTCTCCTACGAGCAGTACTTC. It codes for CASSDGGIKFSYEQYF.

The rearrangement joins TRBV7-9 to TRBJ1-3, with D possibly matching TRBD1 (6 bases). V lost 6 bases and J lost 0, with 9 bases in between. CDR1 SEHNR and CDR2 FQNEAQ come from the germline V gene (reference sequence). The CDR3 runs to 14 residues. The CDR3, as DNA: TGTGCCAGCAGAGGGGGAACCTCTGGAAACACCATATATTTT. It yields the protein CASRGGTSGNTIYF.

The rearrangement uses TRBV11-2 and TRBJ1-3; TRBD1 agrees at 7 bases. The CDR3 has 17 residues. V trimming: 4 bases; J trimming: 0 bases; junction bases outside the gene matches: 9. Germline values: CDR1 SGHAT, CDR2 FQNNGV. The CDR3 bases are TGTGCCAGCAGCTCCACCCGACAGGGCCCCTCTGGAAACACCATATATTTT. Amino acid sequence: CASSSTRQGPSGNTIYF.

This chain uses TRBV29-1 with TRBJ1-2; 8 bases line up with TRBD1. V shed 4 bases and J 6 bases; nucleotides not matched to a gene: 7. CDR1 is SQVTM, CDR2 ANQGSEA, per germline. The CDR3 is 13 amino acids. Written as DNA, the CDR3 is TGCAGCGTTGGTCTCGGGACAGGTAATGGCTACACCTTC. Its translation is CSVGLGTGNGYTF.

The chain carries TRBV5-4 and TRBJ1-2; D remains unclear. Germline V gives CDR1 SGHNT, CDR2 YYREEE (reference sequence). CDR3 length equals 12 residues. V was shortened by 9 bases and J by 4 bases, with 13 bases between the two germline ends. The CDR3 protein is CATRGIGYGYTF. The CDR3 DNA sequence: TGTGCCACCCGGGGAATCGGCTATGGCTACACCTTC. Using reference TRBV5-4 and TRBJ1-2 for the parts outside the CDR3, the full variable domain is ETGVTQSPTHLIKTRGQQVTLRCSSQSGHNTVSWYQQALGQGPQFIFQYYREEENGRGNFPPRFSGLQFPNYSSELNVNALELDDSALYLCATRGIGYGYTFGSGTRLTVV.

The rearrangement uses TRBV30 and TRBJ1-3, with 7 bases aligning to TRBD1. The V segment lost 1 base and the J segment 4 bases; nucleotides outside the gene matches: 4. Germline V gene sequence: CDR1 GTSNPN, CDR2 SVGIG (reference sequence). The CDR3 has 14 residues. The CDR3, as DNA: TGTGCCTGGAGTGCCACAGGGGCGGGAAACACCATATATTTT. Translated, it gives CAWSATGAGNTIYF.

The rearrangement links TRBV2 to TRBJ1-1; tentatively, D is TRBD1 (6 bases). V lost 1 base to trimming and J lost 3 bases, with 9 bases between them. Germline V gives CDR1 SNHLY, CDR2 FYNNEI. CDR3 length: 14 residues. CDR3 loop: CASSEEGHDTEAFF. The CDR3 DNA reads TGTGCCAGCAGTGAAGAGGGACATGACACTGAAGCTTTCTTT.

The genes are TRBV19 and TRBJ2-3; D remains unclear. V lost 4 bases, J lost 6 bases, and 14 bases lay in between. The germline V gene has CDR1 LNHDA and CDR2 SQIVND (reference sequence). The CDR3 is 14 residues long. DNA of the CDR3: TGTGCCAGTAGTAAACTAACGATTGGTGATACGCAGTATTTT. Amino acids: CASSKLTIGDTQYF.

The chain employs TRBV3-1 (or the pseudogene TRBV3-2) and TRBJ1-4; perhaps TRBD1 as D (5 bases). The CDR3 covers 16 residues. V was pared by 0 bases and J by 7 bases, with 15 bases between. Germline assignment: CDR1 LGHDT and CDR2 YNNKEL (reference sequence). The CDR3 here is CASSQDGGGQSEKLFF. CDR3 bases: TGTGCCAGCAGCCAAGATGGGGGGGGTCAGAGTGAAAAACTGTTTTTT.

This clone was seen a few times. V usage is TRBV29-1 and J usage is TRBJ2-7; 7 bases fit TRBD1. CDR3 length: 17 residues. Germline-derived CDR1 and CDR2 are SQVTM and ANQGSEA. After removal of 2 bases from V and 2 bases from J, the junction contained 15 bases not matched to a gene. CDR3 in amino acids: CSVELRVKDRRTYEQYF. The CDR3 DNA follows: TGCAGCGTTGAATTAAGAGTTAAGGACAGGCGTACCTACGAGCAGTACTTC.

V gene TRBV2 combines with J gene TRBJ1-6, with D maybe TRBD1 (5 bases). With 3 bases removed from V and 11 bases from J, the gap between germline ends came to 20 bases. The CDR3 covers 16 residues. In germline, CDR1 is SNHLY, CDR2 FYNNEI. The CDR3 DNA follows: TGTGCCAGCAGTGAGTATGGGGGGGATCGAGGCCCACCCCTCCACTTT. Protein sequence: CASSEYGGDRGPPLHF.

V usage is TRBV2 and J usage is TRBJ2-5; D unresolved. The length of the CDR3 is 12 residues. Trimming took 6 bases from V and 5 from J, leaving 10 bases between them. Looked up from germline, CDR1 is SNHLY and CDR2 is FYNNEI. The CDR3 loop reads CASRYYGETQYF. The DNA for the CDR3 is TGTGCCAGCAGATACTACGGTGAGACCCAGTACTTC.

The chain recombines TRBV4-1 with TRBJ2-7; tentative D call: TRBD2 (7 bases). Germline CDR1 reads MGHRA; CDR2 reads YSYEKL. Trimming shortened V by 4 bases and J by 5 bases, and 15 bases separated the two germline ends. This CDR3 is 14 amino acids long. DNA for the CDR3: TGCGCCAGCAGCCTAATCGGGGGGCTCAACGAGCAGTACTTC. It is translated as CASSLIGGLNEQYF.

The V call is TRBV4-1, the J call TRBJ1-2; no reliable D call. The CDR3 covers 15 residues. Germline V lookup: CDR1 MGHRA, CDR2 YSYEKL. V lost 1 base to trimming and J lost 2 bases, with 11 bases between them. The CDR3 DNA sequence: TGCGCCAGCAGCCAAGGGGCAGGCGCAAACTATGGCTACACCTTC. Translation: CASSQGAGANYGYTF.

V usage is TRBV7-9 and J usage is TRBJ2-3; 9 bases agree with TRBD2. CDR1 SEHNR and CDR2 FQNEAQ come from the germline V gene (reference sequence). The length of the CDR3 is 16 residues. Unmatched junction bases numbered 3, after V lost 1 base and J lost 1 base. The CDR3 DNA sequence: TGTGCCAGCAGCTTAGGAGAGCGGGGGGGCACAGATACGCAGTATTTT. It is translated as CASSLGERGGTDTQYF.

The V and J genes are TRBV3-1 (or the pseudogene TRBV3-2) and TRBJ1-4; TRBD1 might be the D (5 bases). The germline V gene has CDR1 LGHDT and CDR2 YNNKEL (reference sequence). V shed 0 bases and J shed 6 bases, with 11 bases lying between them. The CDR3 loop spans 15 amino acids. For the CDR3, the DNA is TGTGCCAGCAGCCAAGAGGGGCAGGGATATGAAAAACTGTTTTTT. Amino acids: CASSQEGQGYEKLFF.

This clone was observed a few times. V and J are TRBV12-3 or TRBV12-4 and TRBJ1-5; D uncertain. The CDR3 totals 12 residues. Trimming pared 0 bases from V and 9 bases from J, leaving 6 bases between. DNA of the CDR3: TGTGCCAGCAGTTTAGCCCCCATGCCCCAGCATTTT. This codes for CASSLAPMPQHF.

This clone was counted only a few times. The chain couples TRBV28 to TRBJ2-7; possible D gene TRBD2, 6 bases. CDR3 length: 14 amino acids. Deletions cut 2 bases from V and 6 bases from J, with 14 bases between. The V gene's germline CDR1 is MDHEN and CDR2 SYDVKM. The CDR3 nucleotides read TGTGCCAGCAGTTTAGGAGGGGCAGGACGCGAGCAGTACTTC. Translated: CASSLGGAGREQYF.

This chain connects TRBV5-1 to TRBJ2-5; D unclear. The germline gives CDR1 SGHRS, CDR2 YFSETQ. The CDR3 extends over 14 amino acids. V was pared by 3 bases and J by 0 bases, with 9 bases between. The DNA of the CDR3 is TGCGCCAGCAGCTCGCTTGCGTACCAAGAGACCCAGTACTTC. This gives the protein CASSSLAYQETQYF.

The genes are TRBV27 and TRBJ1-4, with D uncertain. V was pared by 4 bases and J by 4 bases, with 10 bases between. Per germline, CDR1 MNHEY and CDR2 SMNVEV (reference sequence). The CDR3 is 14 amino acids. CDR3 amino acids: CASSSSGLNEKLFF. As DNA, the CDR3 is TGTGCCAGCAGTTCCAGCGGACTTAATGAAAAACTGTTTTTT.

The CDR3 spells CASSYIAGGQNEQFF. Written as DNA, the CDR3 is TGTGCCAGCAGCTACATAGCGGGGGGGCAAAATGAGCAGTTCTTC. The chain carries TRBV3-1 (or the pseudogene TRBV3-2) and TRBJ2-1; TRBD2 agrees at 11 bases. The CDR3 runs 15 residues. Germline assignment: CDR1 LGHDT and CDR2 YNNKEL (reference sequence). V shed 5 bases, J shed 7 bases, and the junction held 7 bases outside the gene matches.